One and the same sample provided the 20 T cell receptor beta chains below, sequenced in a study of cytomegalovirus exposure and HLA in healthy donors. Researchers ran the PCR with 60 Vbeta and 13 Jbeta primers. Sequencing was performed with immunoSEQ multiplex PCR; in TCRdb, only in-frame clones are kept and a portion is missing. The table records approximately 120,000 clones, 70% to 85% of them present only once. Sequencing was carried out using PBMCs. All receptors derive from a man in his forties or fifties in good health and CMV-seropositive.

The rearrangement joins TRBV2 to TRBJ1-1; possible D gene TRBD1, 6 bases. V lost 7 bases to trimming and J lost 2 bases, with 11 bases between them. The CDR3 loop spans 13 amino acids. Germline CDR1 SNHLY, CDR2 FYNNEI. The CDR3, as DNA: TGTGCCAGCAACACAGGGTATAACACTGAAGCTTTCTTT. Protein product: CASNTGYNTEAFF.

CDR3 nucleotides: TGTGCCTGGAGTTGGTCGGACAGGGAGGTCTATGGCTACACCTTC. The encoded protein is CAWSWSDREVYGYTF. The chain has TRBV30 and TRBJ1-2, with TRBD1 identical over 8 bases. The germline CDR1 and CDR2 sequences are GTSNPN and SVGIG (reference sequence). This CDR3 is built from 15 residues. The trim removed 2 bases at V and 4 bases at J, leaving 9 bases unmatched.

The chain links TRBV5-6 to TRBJ2-7; 14 bases are shared with TRBD2. This CDR3 spans 15 amino acids. Germline V gene data show CDR1 as SGHDT and CDR2 as YYEEEE. V lost 4 bases, J lost 3 bases, and 3 bases stayed unmatched. CDR3 sequence reads: CASSRGLAGDYEQYF. The CDR3 DNA is TGTGCCAGCAGCCGGGGACTAGCGGGGGACTACGAGCAGTACTTC.

This clone was detected only once. The chain links TRBV28 to TRBJ2-7; 9 positions match TRBD1. CDR3 length: 16 residues. V shed 3 bases and J 3 bases; nucleotides not matched to a gene: 9. The germline CDR1 and CDR2 sequences are MDHEN and SYDVKM. CDR3 loop: CASSFLGQGKGYEQYF. The CDR3 DNA is TGTGCCAGCAGTTTCTTGGGACAGGGAAAAGGCTACGAGCAGTACTTC.

The CDR3 protein is CASSRTGSNEKLFF. The CDR3 DNA follows: TGCGCCAGCAGCCGGACAGGAAGTAATGAAAAACTGTTTTTT. J is TRBJ1-4 and V is TRBV5-1; 7 bases agree with TRBD1. V dropped 4 bases and J dropped 4; count of bases not matched to a gene: 4. From germline, CDR1 is SGHRS and CDR2 YFSETQ. This CDR3 comprises 14 residues.

J is TRBJ2-1 and V is TRBV5-1, with D possibly TRBD2 on 5 matching bases. Germline-derived CDR1 and CDR2 are SGHRS and YFSETQ. The CDR3 covers 15 residues. V lost 4 bases to trimming and J lost 6 bases, with 17 bases between them. As DNA, the CDR3 is TGCGCCAGCAGCCTAGGCGCGCTAGCTTTCAATGAGCAGTTCTTC. Amino acid sequence: CASSLGALAFNEQFF.

The rearrangement links TRBV25-1 to TRBJ2-1; D possibly corresponds to TRBD2 (6 bases). The CDR3 sequence is 15 residues long. Trimming stripped 2 bases from V and 8 bases from J, with 16 bases between. The germline V gene has CDR1 MGHDK and CDR2 SYGVNS. The CDR3 here is CASSEGFGGVDEQFF. The CDR3 bases are TGTGCCAGCAGTGAAGGTTTCGGGGGTGTGGATGAGCAGTTCTTC. Using reference TRBV25-1 and TRBJ2-1 for the parts outside the CDR3, the full variable domain is EADIYQTPRYLVIGTGKKITLECSQTMGHDKMYWYQQDPGMELHLIHYSYGVNSTEKGDLSSESTVSRIRTEHFPLTLESARPSHTSQYLCASSEGFGGVDEQFFGPGTRLTVL.

This clone occurred a few times. V is TRBV15 and J is TRBJ2-2; 11 nucleotides match TRBD1. Germline CDR1 is LNHNV and CDR2 is YYDKDF (reference sequence). V was pared by 4 bases and J by 7 bases, with 5 bases of the junction left unmatched. The CDR3 runs to 15 residues. CDR3 in DNA: TGTGCCACCAGCATGGGACAGGGGGTTAACGGGGAGCTGTTTTTT. It is translated as CATSMGQGVNGELFF.

This rearrangement joins TRBV7-2 to TRBJ1-4; 11 positions agree with TRBD1. Germline loops: CDR1 SGHTA, CDR2 FQGNSA. J gave up 5 bases and V 6 bases, and 5 bases lay outside the gene matches. The CDR3 extends over 15 amino acids. This chain's CDR3 is CASRGDRGRNEKLFF. CDR3 nucleotides: TGTGCCAGCAGAGGGGACAGGGGGAGAAATGAAAAACTGTTTTTT.

The chain carries TRBV6-5 and TRBJ2-7; 9 nucleotides agree with TRBD1. Unmatched junction bases numbered 10, after V lost 8 bases and J lost 5 bases. CDR1 MNHEY and CDR2 SVGAGI come from the germline V gene. The CDR3 sequence is 14 residues long. The CDR3 loop is CASREDRGLDEQYF. CDR3 nucleotides: TGTGCCAGCCGTGAAGACAGGGGGTTGGACGAGCAGTACTTC.

V gene TRBV7-2 combines with J gene TRBJ2-7; 7 bases line up with TRBD1. This CDR3 has 12 residues. Losses at the gene ends were 5 bases for V and 4 bases for J; bases not matched to a gene: 2. CDR1 is SGHTA and CDR2 is FQGNSA in the germline V gene. The CDR3 coding sequence is TGTGCCAGCAGCCCGACAGGGTACGAGCAGTACTTC. This codes for CASSPTGYEQYF.

V is TRBV4-1 and J is TRBJ2-1; 9 nucleotides align to TRBD1. Unmatched junction bases numbered 18, after V lost 3 bases and J lost 0 bases. The germline CDR1 and CDR2 sequences are MGHRA and YSYEKL. This CDR3 is 21 amino acids long. CDR3 residues: CASSHPRAGTGNPYSYNEQFF. CDR3 DNA sequence: TGCGCCAGCAGCCACCCCCGAGCCGGGACAGGGAATCCCTACTCCTACAATGAGCAGTTCTTC.

The V call is TRBV19, the J call TRBJ1-5; 8 nucleotides line up with TRBD1. J lost 7 bases, V lost 5 bases, and 4 bases had no gene match. Germline V CDR1 and CDR2: LNHDA, SQIVND (reference sequence). The CDR3 runs to 13 residues. The CDR3 nucleotides are TGTGCCAGTAGTCAGGGACAGGCGCAGCCCCAGCATTTT. Its translation: CASSQGQAQPQHF.

CDR3 in amino acids: CASRRGRGGTGELFF. As DNA, the CDR3 is TGTGCCAGCAGGAGGGGGCGGGGGGGCACCGGGGAGCTGTTTTTT. V usage is TRBV2 and J usage is TRBJ2-2; 9 bases are shared with TRBD2. Germline V gene lookup returns CDR1 SNHLY and CDR2 FYNNEI. After removal of 6 bases from V and 4 bases from J, the junction contained 6 bases not matched to a gene. The CDR3 spans 15 residues. Using reference TRBV2 and TRBJ2-2 for the parts outside the CDR3, the full variable domain is EPEVTQTPSHQVTQMGQEVILRCVPISNHLYFYWYRQILGQKVEFLVSFYNNEISEKSEIFDDQFSVERPDGSNFTLKIRSTKLEDSAMYFCASRRGRGGTGELFFGEGSRLTVL.

This chain links TRBV29-1 with TRBJ2-1; D may be TRBD1 (6 bases). CDR1 is SQVTM, CDR2 ANQGSEA, per germline. This CDR3 is built from 15 residues. V lost 6 bases to trimming and J lost 4 bases, with 19 bases between them. CDR3 nucleotide sequence: TGCAGCGTAGAGGACACAGGGTCCCTTTACAATGAGCAGTTCTTC. This encodes CSVEDTGSLYNEQFF.

The V gene is TRBV5-1, the J gene TRBJ1-2; 8 positions agree with TRBD1. J gave up 6 bases and V 3 bases, and 7 bases lay outside the gene matches. The CDR3 extends over 14 amino acids. Germline V gives CDR1 SGHRS, CDR2 YFSETQ. The CDR3 here is CASSSWTGRDGYTF. DNA for the CDR3: TGCGCCAGCAGCTCCTGGACAGGGCGAGATGGCTACACCTTC.

The genes are TRBV21-1 and TRBJ2-5; the table's D call TRBD2 went unverified against the DNA. TRBV21-1 is a recognized pseudogene. The CDR3 is 15 amino acids. The CDR3 spells CASPRSGGREETQYF. CDR3 DNA sequence: TGTGCCAGCCCTCGGAGCGGGGGGAGGGAAGAGACCCAGTACTTC.

The rearrangement joins TRBV27 to TRBJ2-7; 8 bases align to TRBD2. The CDR3 totals 15 residues. Germline loops: CDR1 MNHEY, CDR2 SMNVEV (reference sequence). V dropped 5 bases and J dropped 5; count of bases not matched to a gene: 11. The CDR3 spells CASSPHLAGGHEQYF. CDR3 sequence (DNA): TGTGCCAGCAGTCCCCATCTCGCGGGGGGCCACGAGCAGTACTTC.

This clone was seen more than once but under ten times. The chain joins TRBV19 to TRBJ2-5; possibly TRBD1 for D (6 bases). V was cut by 8 bases and J by 3 bases, with 13 bases left in between. The CDR3 has 13 amino acids. CDR1 and CDR2 from the germline V gene are LNHDA and SQIVND (reference sequence). CDR3 amino acids: CASQGGTKETQYF. CDR3 nucleotides: TGTGCCAGTCAAGGGGGAACGAAAGAGACCCAGTACTTC.

The chain uses TRBV9 and TRBJ1-4; 10 bases map to TRBD1. Per germline, CDR1 SGDLS and CDR2 YYNGEE. Losses at the gene ends were 1 base for V and 4 bases for J; bases not matched to a gene: 4. The CDR3 totals 16 residues. CDR3 DNA sequence: TGTGCCAGCAGCGTAAGGGACAGGGGAGATAATGAAAAACTGTTTTTT. Encoded protein: CASSVRDRGDNEKLFF.